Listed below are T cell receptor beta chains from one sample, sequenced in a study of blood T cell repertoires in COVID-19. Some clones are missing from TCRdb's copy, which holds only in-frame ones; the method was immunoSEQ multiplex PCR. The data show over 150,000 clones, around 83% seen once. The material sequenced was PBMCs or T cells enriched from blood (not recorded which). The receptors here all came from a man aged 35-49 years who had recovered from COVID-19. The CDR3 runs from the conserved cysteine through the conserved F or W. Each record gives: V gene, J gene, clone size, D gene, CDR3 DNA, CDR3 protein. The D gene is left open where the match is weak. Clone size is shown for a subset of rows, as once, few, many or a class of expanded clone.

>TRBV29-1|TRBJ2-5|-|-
TGCAGCGTGCCTAATAGGGGGACCCAGTACTTC
CSVPNRGTQYF
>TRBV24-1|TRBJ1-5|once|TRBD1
TGTGCCACCAGTGCAGGGGGCAGGCAGCCCCAGCATTTT
CATSAGGRQPQHF
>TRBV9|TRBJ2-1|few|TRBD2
TGTGCCAGCAGCGTAGCTGGTAGGAGCGGGAGTAGACGACTGACGGGCAATGAGCAGTTCTTC
CASSVAGRSGSRRLTGNEQFF
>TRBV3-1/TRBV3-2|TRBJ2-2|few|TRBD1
TGTGCCAGCAGGTACGGGACAGGGGTAACCGGGGAGCTGTTTTTT
CASRYGTGVTGELFF
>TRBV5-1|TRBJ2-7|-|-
TGCGCCAGCAGCTCCGGCGGGAAGGGATACGAGCAGTACTTC
CASSSGGKGYEQYF
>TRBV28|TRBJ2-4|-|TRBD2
TGTGCCAGCAGTGCGGGGGGGGGCGCCAAAAACATTCAGTACTTC
CASSAGGGAKNIQYF
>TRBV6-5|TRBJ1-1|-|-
TGTGCCAGCGACCTCCGGGACTACGAAGCTTTCTTT
CASDLRDYEAFF
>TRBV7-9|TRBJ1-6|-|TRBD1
TGTGCCAGCAGCTCACAGGGGATTTCCTATAATTCACCCCTCCACTTT
CASSSQGISYNSPLHF
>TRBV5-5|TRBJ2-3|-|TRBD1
TGTGCCAGCAGCTTGTGGCAGGGGGGCACAGATACGCAGTATTTT
CASSLWQGGTDTQYF
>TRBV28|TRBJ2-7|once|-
TGTGCCAGCAGCGACTCCCTACAGGGTCCCATGGACTTC
CASSDSLQGPMDF
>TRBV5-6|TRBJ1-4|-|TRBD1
TGTGCCAGCAGCCGACAGGGTAAACTGTTTTTT
CASSRQGKLFF
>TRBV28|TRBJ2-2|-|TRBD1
TGTGCCACCCCGGGACAGCGGACCGGGGAGCTGTTTTTT
CATPGQRTGELFF
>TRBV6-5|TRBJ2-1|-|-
TGTGCCAGCACCCGGGACTGGTATGAGCAGTTCTTC
CASTRDWYEQFF
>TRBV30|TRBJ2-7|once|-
TGTGCCTGCGCTTTGGGGGCCTCCTACGAGCAGTACTTC
CACALGASYEQYF
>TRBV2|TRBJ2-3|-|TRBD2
TGTGCCAGCAGTCAAACCCTATGGACTAGCGGGAGCACAGATACGCAGTATTTT
CASSQTLWTSGSTDTQYF
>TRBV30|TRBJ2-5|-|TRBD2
TGTGCCTGGAGTCCCGGGACGGGAGGAGCAGAGACCCAGTACTTC
CAWSPGTGGAETQYF
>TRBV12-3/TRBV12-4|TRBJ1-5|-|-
TGTGCCAGCAGTTGGGAGGGGAATCAGCCCCAGCATTTT
CASSWEGNQPQHF
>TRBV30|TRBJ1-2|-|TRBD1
TGTGCCTGGAAACTACAGGGGGCGAGAGGCTACACCTTC
CAWKLQGARGYTF
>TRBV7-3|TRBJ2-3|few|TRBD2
TGTGCCAGCGGTAGCGGGGGCGATACGCAGTATTTT
CASGSGGDTQYF
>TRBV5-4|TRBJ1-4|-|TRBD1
TGTGCCAGCAGCTCTCTGCAGGGGGCCCCTAGTGAAAAACTGTTTTTT
CASSSLQGAPSEKLFF
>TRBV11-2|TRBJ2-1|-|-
TGTGCCAGCAGCTTCGGGAACTACAATGAGCAGTTCTTC
CASSFGNYNEQFF
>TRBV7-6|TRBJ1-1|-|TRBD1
TGTGCCAGCAGCGCAGGGGGAAAGAACACTGAAGCTTTCTTT
CASSAGGKNTEAFF
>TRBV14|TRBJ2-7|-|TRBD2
TGTGCCAGCAGCCCTAGCGGGGTTAACTACGAGCAGTACTTC
CASSPSGVNYEQYF